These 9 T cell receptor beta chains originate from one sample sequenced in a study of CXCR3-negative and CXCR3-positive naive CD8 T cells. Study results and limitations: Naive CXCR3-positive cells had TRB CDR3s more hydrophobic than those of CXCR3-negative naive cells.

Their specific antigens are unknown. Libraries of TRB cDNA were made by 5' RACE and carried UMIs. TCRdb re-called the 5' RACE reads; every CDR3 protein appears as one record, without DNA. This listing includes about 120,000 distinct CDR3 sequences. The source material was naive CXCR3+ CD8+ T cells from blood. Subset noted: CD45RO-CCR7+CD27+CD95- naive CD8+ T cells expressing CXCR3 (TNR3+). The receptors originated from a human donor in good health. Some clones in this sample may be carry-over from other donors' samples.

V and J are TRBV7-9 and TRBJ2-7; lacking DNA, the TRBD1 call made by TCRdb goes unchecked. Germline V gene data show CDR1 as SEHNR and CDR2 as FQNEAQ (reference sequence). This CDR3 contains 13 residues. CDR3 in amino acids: CASSFGRVNEQYF.

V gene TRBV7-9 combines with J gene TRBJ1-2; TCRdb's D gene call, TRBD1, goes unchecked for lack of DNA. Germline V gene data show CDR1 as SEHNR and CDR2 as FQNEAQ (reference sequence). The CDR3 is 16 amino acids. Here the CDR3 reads CASSTRQGQPNYGYTF.

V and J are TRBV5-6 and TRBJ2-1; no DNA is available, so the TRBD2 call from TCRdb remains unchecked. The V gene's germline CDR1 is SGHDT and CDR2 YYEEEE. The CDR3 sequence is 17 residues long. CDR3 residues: CASSFDFGTSGYNEQFF.

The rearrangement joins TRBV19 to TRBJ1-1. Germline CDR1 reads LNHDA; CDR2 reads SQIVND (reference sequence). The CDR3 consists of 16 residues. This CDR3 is CASSIDQEGMNTEAFF.

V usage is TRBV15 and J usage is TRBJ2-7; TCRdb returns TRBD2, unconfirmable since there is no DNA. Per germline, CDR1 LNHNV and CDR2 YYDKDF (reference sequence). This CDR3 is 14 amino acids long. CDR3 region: CATKEGPDAYEQYF.

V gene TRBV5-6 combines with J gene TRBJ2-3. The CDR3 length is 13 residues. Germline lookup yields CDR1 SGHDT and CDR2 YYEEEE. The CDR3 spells CASSSGSRDTQYF.

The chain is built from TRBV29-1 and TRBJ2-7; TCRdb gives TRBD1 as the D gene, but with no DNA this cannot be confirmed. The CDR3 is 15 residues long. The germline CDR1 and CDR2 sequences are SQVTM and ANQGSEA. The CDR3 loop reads CSVEDQGGLRGEQYF.

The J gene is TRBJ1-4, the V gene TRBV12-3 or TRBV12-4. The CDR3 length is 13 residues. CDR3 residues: CASSLAMLEKLFF.

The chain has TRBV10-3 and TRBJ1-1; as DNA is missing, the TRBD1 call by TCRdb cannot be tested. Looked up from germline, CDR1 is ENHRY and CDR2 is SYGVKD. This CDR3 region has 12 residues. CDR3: CAISEGADEAFF.